This T cell receptor beta chain was identified during a study of shared clonotypes between healthy human individuals. Across the study: Three plates were used per donor for CD4 naive, three for CD4 memory, two for CD8 naive and one for CD8 memory. Regarding the study as a whole: Clonotype sharing among donors likely depends on sequencing depth. Among the subsets, naive ones generally showed larger estimated richness than memory ones.

Here immunoSEQ multiplex PCR was the method, and the copy in TCRdb shows in-frame clones only, minus some. The sample shows some 1 million clones, under 80% of them seen only once. Regarding this clone: Its antigen is unidentified.

The CDR3 is 14 amino acids. Germline V CDR1 and CDR2: SGHNT, YYREEE (reference sequence). V was shortened by 4 bases and J by 3 bases, with 14 bases between the two germline ends. Both subsets, CD45RA+ naive and CD45RA-negative memory, were split from the CD4+ cells. V is TRBV5-4 and J is TRBJ2-7; D gene ambiguous. Sequencing was done on a sample of memory CD4+ T cells sorted from blood. Subset described: CD45RA-negative fraction. The receptor comes from a man aged 18 to 30 in good health. Here the CDR3 reads CASSKDGRLYEQYF. In DNA form, the CDR3 reads TGTGCCAGCAGCAAGGACGGACGACTCTACGAGCAGTACTTC. The full variable domain, its missing parts supplied by reference TRBV5-4 and TRBJ2-7, is ETGVTQSPTHLIKTRGQQVTLRCSSQSGHNTVSWYQQALGQGPQFIFQYYREEENGRGNFPPRFSGLQFPNYSSELNVNALELDDSALYLCASSKDGRLYEQYFGPGTRLTVT.